This TCR beta chain was captured in a study of T cells in Graves' hyperthyroidism and ophthalmopathy. Researchers took RNA transcripts and amplified the TCR beta CDR3 regions from them. The primer set for the first-round RT-PCR of the TCR CDR3 was HTBI. TCRdb re-derived calls from the multiplex PCR reads in MiXCR, one entry per CDR3 protein. The sample consists of 300,000 to 400,000 distinct CDR3 sequences, roughly a fifth of them appearing once. This CDR3 is 15 amino acids long. Trimming left V 0 bases short and J 5 bases short, with 10 bases between. Per germline, CDR1 SGHVS and CDR2 FQNEAQ. Study-level findings and limits: Most thyroid clonotypes that were expanded above 0.001 also turned up in blood.

Concerning this clonotype itself: Its antigen is as yet unknown.

An absence of ophthalmopathy progression within 18 months meant stable Graves' hyperthyroidism. Subjects aged 18 to 65 presented with newly diagnosed hyperthyroidism of less than 2 months' duration. On the basis of clinical symptoms, serum thyroxine and TRAb, thyroid ultrasound and orbital computed tomography, diagnoses were made. The V gene is TRBV7-8, the J gene TRBJ2-2; D unclear. The receptor's source is a woman between 50 and 59 years old with Graves' hyperthyroidism. The sequenced sample was blood. DNA for the CDR3: TGTGCCAGCAGCTTAGCTCACGGACGTACCGGGGAGCTGTTTTTT. Translation gives CASSLAHGRTGELFF.